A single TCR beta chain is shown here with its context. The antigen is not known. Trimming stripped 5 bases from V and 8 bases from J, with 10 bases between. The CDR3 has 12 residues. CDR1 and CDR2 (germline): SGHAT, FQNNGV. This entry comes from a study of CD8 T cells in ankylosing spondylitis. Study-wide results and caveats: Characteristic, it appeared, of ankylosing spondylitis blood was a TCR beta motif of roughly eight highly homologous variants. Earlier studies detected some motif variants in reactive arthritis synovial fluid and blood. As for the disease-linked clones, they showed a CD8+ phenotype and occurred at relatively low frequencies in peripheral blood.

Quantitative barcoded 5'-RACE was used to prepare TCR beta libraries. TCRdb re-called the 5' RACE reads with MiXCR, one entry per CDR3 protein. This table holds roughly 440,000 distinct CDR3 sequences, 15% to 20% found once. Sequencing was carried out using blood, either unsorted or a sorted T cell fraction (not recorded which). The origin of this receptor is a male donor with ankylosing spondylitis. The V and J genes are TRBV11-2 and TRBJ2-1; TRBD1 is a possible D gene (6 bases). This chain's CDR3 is CASSPTGYEQFF. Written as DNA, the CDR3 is TGTGCCAGCAGCCCGACAGGTTATGAGCAGTTCTTC.